The next 23 T cell receptor beta chains were all read from a single sample in a study of T-cell reconstitution after alpha-beta-depleted transplantation in children. Library preparation (for TCRbeta) was performed with unique molecular identifiers. TCRdb reprocessed the PCR reads with MiXCR, giving one entry per CDR3 protein. The sample shows under 450,000 distinct CDR3 sequences, about a sixth of them seen only once. Source: PBMCs, mostly from graft donor cells, taken 360 days after TCRalphabeta/CD19-depleted stem cell transplant. The receptors here all came from a boy in the first two years of life who had a stem cell transplant for Wiskott-Aldrich syndrome, so the T cells may come from the graft donor.

This clonotype was observed a single time. The chain is built from TRBV6-2 or TRBV6-3 and TRBJ2-7; 7 bases line up with TRBD2. With 6 bases clipped from V and 6 bases from J, the junction kept 14 bases outside the gene matches. The CDR3 has 15 residues. Per the germline V gene, CDR1 is MNHEY and CDR2 is SVGEGT. The chain's CDR3 is CASSSTSALRSEQYF. CDR3 DNA sequence: TGTGCCAGCAGCTCCACTAGCGCTCTTCGGTCCGAGCAGTACTTC.

Only a few counts were recorded for this clonotype. This chain joins TRBV2 and TRBJ1-1; D is unclear. CDR3 size: 15 residues. Germline CDR1 and CDR2: SNHLY and FYNNEI. The V end was cut by 7 bases, the J end by 0 bases, with 15 bases between. CDR3 DNA: TGTGCCAGCAAAGGGATAGGGAGGTTGAACACTGAAGCTTTCTTT. Translation: CASKGIGRLNTEAFF.

A few counts support this clonotype. This chain uses TRBV10-3 with TRBJ1-2, with TRBD1 as a possible D gene (6 bases). Between the trimmed V and J ends, which lost 4 bases and 8 bases, there was a span of 14 bases. Germline V CDR1 and CDR2: ENHRY, SYGVKD. This CDR3 comprises 13 residues. CDR3 region: CAISVLKGVGYTF. The CDR3 nucleotides read TGTGCCATCAGTGTTCTGAAGGGGGTAGGCTACACCTTC.

This clonotype was seen repeatedly, ten times or more. V is TRBV5-1 and J is TRBJ1-1; unclear D gene. The germline gives CDR1 SGHRS, CDR2 YFSETQ. The CDR3 loop spans 13 amino acids. The V end lost 1 base, the J end lost 1 base, and 5 bases lay between the germline ends. The CDR3 region is CASSLYWNTEAFF. For the CDR3, the DNA is TGCGCCAGCAGCTTGTACTGGAACACTGAAGCTTTCTTT. Supplemented by reference TRBV5-1 and TRBJ1-1, the full variable domain reads KAGVTQTPRYLIKTRGQQVTLSCSPISGHRSVSWYQQTPGQGLQFLFEYFSETQRNKGNFPGRFSGRQFSNSRSEMNVSTLELGDSALYLCASSLYWNTEAFFGQGTRLTVV.

About this clonotype: One end of the junction is discordant with germline, which a read error may explain. The chain employs TRBV12-3 or TRBV12-4 and TRBJ1-3, with a weak D call TRBD1 (5 bases). The CDR3 is made up of 19 amino acids. CDR3 coding DNA: TGTGCCACCAGTTCTCGCCGAGGGGAAAGGATCTCGACCCCAAACACCATATATTTT. Translation: CATSSRRGERISTPNTIYF.

The J gene is TRBJ2-1, the V gene TRBV2, with D tentatively TRBD1 (5 bases). The CDR3 consists of 13 residues. CDR1 is SNHLY, CDR2 FYNNEI, per germline. V dropped 9 bases and J dropped 2 bases, with 11 bases sitting between them. The DNA for the CDR3 is TGTGCCAGTAGGACATCACCCTACAATGAGCAGTTCTTC. Translated, it gives CASRTSPYNEQFF.

The chain couples TRBV7-9 to TRBJ2-7, with a tentative D call TRBD1 (6 bases). Germline CDR1 reads SEHNR; CDR2 reads FQNEAQ (reference sequence). The V end was cut by 0 bases, the J end by 4 bases, with 19 bases between. This CDR3 spans 17 amino acids. CDR3 nucleotide sequence: TGTGCCAGCAGCTTAGCGGACTGGGGCAGGGGAGAGTACGAGCAGTACTTC. Amino acid sequence: CASSLADWGRGEYEQYF.

The J gene is TRBJ2-5, the V gene TRBV4-2; TRBD2 matches 9 bases. The CDR3 spans 15 residues. The germline gives CDR1 LGHNA, CDR2 YNFKEQ. V shed 8 bases and J 3 bases; nucleotides not matched to a gene: 10. This chain's CDR3 is CASARASGTEETQYF. The DNA for the CDR3 is TGTGCCAGCGCTCGGGCTAGCGGGACTGAAGAGACCCAGTACTTC.

The table lists this clonotype with a few counts. CDR3 protein: CAIRDSLSDTQYF. As DNA, the CDR3 is TGTGCCATCAGGGACAGTCTATCAGATACGCAGTATTTT. This chain links TRBV10-3 with TRBJ2-3; possible D gene TRBD1, 6 bases. CDR3 length equals 13 residues. V gave up 6 bases and J gave up 4 bases, with 11 bases separating them. Germline V lookup: CDR1 ENHRY, CDR2 SYGVKD.

This clonotype was observed a single time. This chain's CDR3 is CASSHGTGTSSYYEQYF. As DNA, the CDR3 is TGCGCCAGCAGCCACGGGACAGGGACCTCATCCTACTACGAGCAGTACTTC. The chain couples TRBV4-1 to TRBJ2-7, with 9 nucleotides matching TRBD1. The V gene's germline CDR1 is MGHRA and CDR2 YSYEKL. This CDR3 is built from 17 residues. Trimming took 3 bases from V and 3 from J; bases not matched to a gene: 12.

This clonotype was picked up a small number of times. The CDR3 DNA is TGTGCCAGCAGACGGACTAGCGGGGGGCAAGAGACCCAGTACTTC. Its translation is CASRRTSGGQETQYF. The chain is built from TRBV27 and TRBJ2-5; 14 bases align to TRBD2. V lost 6 bases, J lost 2 bases, and 2 bases stayed unmatched. The CDR3 is 15 amino acids. The germline CDR1 and CDR2 sequences are MNHEY and SMNVEV (reference sequence).

V and J are TRBV6-2 or TRBV6-3 and TRBJ2-4, with 8 positions matching TRBD1. The trim removed 8 bases at V and 7 bases at J, leaving 13 bases unmatched. Looked up from germline, CDR1 is MNHEY and CDR2 is SVGEGT. The CDR3 runs 15 residues. CDR3 region: CASLSGRDRRNIQYF. The CDR3 DNA follows: TGTGCCAGCCTATCGGGGCGGGACAGGAGGAACATTCAGTACTTC.

The chain joins TRBV24-1 to TRBJ2-5; maybe TRBD2 (6 bases). Trimming stripped 3 bases from V and 1 base from J, with 11 bases between. Germline CDR1 KGHDR, CDR2 SFDVKD. The CDR3 length is 15 residues. In nucleotides, the CDR3 is TGTGCCACCAGTGATCCCCGGGACTTCCAAGAGACCCAGTACTTC. Its protein is CATSDPRDFQETQYF.

The chain employs TRBV10-3 and TRBJ2-7; 7 bases fit TRBD1. The CDR3 consists of 11 residues. The trim removed 7 bases at V and 6 bases at J, leaving 3 bases unmatched. From germline, CDR1 is ENHRY and CDR2 SYGVKD. CDR3 DNA sequence: TGTGCCATCAAAGGGACAGCCGAGCAGTACTTC. Its protein product is CAIKGTAEQYF.

In this sample, this clonotype turned up a few times. V is TRBV15 and J is TRBJ2-1; TRBD1 aligns across 9 bases. This CDR3 comprises 17 residues. V lost 8 bases to trimming and J lost 7 bases; unmatched junction nucleotides: 18. CDR1 is LNHNV, CDR2 YYDKDF, per germline (reference sequence). DNA for the CDR3: TGTGCCACCTTAACAGGGCGACCGGGACAGGGTGAGAATGAGCAGTTCTTC. Protein sequence: CATLTGRPGQGENEQFF.

The rearrangement uses TRBV11-2 and TRBJ2-4; 7 bases line up with TRBD1. The CDR3 contains 16 residues. With V trimmed by 5 bases and J by 0 bases, 7 bases remained unmatched. The V gene's germline CDR1 is SGHAT and CDR2 FQNNGV. CDR3 sequence reads: CASSKTGILAKNIQYF. In DNA, the CDR3 is TGTGCCAGCAGCAAGACAGGGATCCTAGCCAAAAACATTCAGTACTTC.

Only a few counts were recorded for this clonotype. The chain is built from TRBV3-1 and TRBJ1-5; D perhaps matches TRBD1 (6 bases). The V gene's germline CDR1 is LGHDT and CDR2 YNNKEL (reference sequence). The germline V and J ends were trimmed by 9 bases and 0 bases, with 12 bases remaining between them. The CDR3 length is 14 residues. CDR3 bases: TGTGCCAGTCAACAGGGATTTAGCAATCAGCCCCAGCATTTT. This gives the protein CASQQGFSNQPQHF.

This clonotype was detected a few times. The chain links TRBV18 to TRBJ2-2, with 9 bases lining up with TRBD2. This CDR3 region has 16 residues. CDR1 and CDR2 from the germline V gene are KGHSH and LQKENI. J lost 4 bases, V lost 0 bases, and 3 bases had no gene match. The CDR3 bases are TGTGCCAGCTCACCACCTAGCGGGGGAGGCACCGGGGAGCTGTTTTTT. It yields the protein CASSPPSGGGTGELFF.

This clonotype came up a few times. J is TRBJ1-2 and V is TRBV12-3 or TRBV12-4; D remains unclear. The V end was cut by 2 bases, the J end by 3 bases, with 10 bases between. The CDR3 has 14 residues. CDR3 in amino acids: CASSLIKPYYGYTF. CDR3 coding DNA: TGTGCCAGCAGTTTAATTAAGCCCTACTATGGCTACACCTTC.

This clonotype has just a few counts. The chain joins TRBV19 to TRBJ2-7; possible D gene TRBD1, 5 bases. The CDR3 sequence is 13 residues long. The germline V gene encodes CDR1 LNHDA and CDR2 SQIVND (reference sequence). V gave up 5 bases and J gave up 3 bases, with 11 bases separating them. The CDR3 is CASSQGRGYEQYF. The CDR3 DNA is TGTGCCAGTAGTCAGGGAAGAGGCTACGAGCAGTACTTC. The variable domain in full, completed from reference TRBV19 and TRBJ2-7, reads DGGITQSPKYLFRKEGQNVTLSCEQNLNHDAMYWYRQDPGQGLRLIYYSQIVNDFQKGDIAEGYSVSREKKESFPLTVTSAQKNPTAFYLCASSQGRGYEQYFGPGTRLTVT.

The chain carries TRBV5-1 and TRBJ2-2; a possible D gene is TRBD2 (5 bases). Trimming removed 1 base from V and 0 bases from J, with 10 bases in between. The CDR3 contains 16 residues. Looked up from germline, CDR1 is SGHRS and CDR2 is YFSETQ. CDR3 nucleotides: TGCGCCAGCAGCTTGACTAGTGGCGCGAACACCGGGGAGCTGTTTTTT. Amino acids: CASSLTSGANTGELFF.

This chain links TRBV5-1 with TRBJ2-1; tentatively, D is TRBD1 (6 bases). The ends were cut back, 4 bases at V and 0 bases at J, with 14 bases in the middle. Germline V CDR1 and CDR2: SGHRS, YFSETQ. The CDR3 runs to 16 residues. CDR3 DNA sequence: TGCGCCAGCAGCAGACGGACAGCGAGCTCCTACAATGAGCAGTTCTTC. Protein product: CASSRRTASSYNEQFF. The full variable domain, completed using reference TRBV5-1 and TRBJ2-1, is KAGVTQTPRYLIKTRGQQVTLSCSPISGHRSVSWYQQTPGQGLQFLFEYFSETQRNKGNFPGRFSGRQFSNSRSEMNVSTLELGDSALYLCASSRRTASSYNEQFFGPGTRLTVL.

The chain has TRBV28 and TRBJ2-4, with a possible D match to TRBD2 (5 bases). Germline V gene sequence: CDR1 MDHEN, CDR2 SYDVKM. The CDR3 is 13 amino acids. Trimming took 2 bases from V and 3 from J, leaving 5 bases between them. The CDR3 loop is CASSLGLKNIQYF. The CDR3 nucleotides read TGTGCCAGCAGTTTAGGACTCAAAAACATTCAGTACTTC.